This T cell receptor (beta chain) was profiled in a study of T cell responses to AZD1222 COVID-19 vaccine. Study findings and constraints: Spike-specific TCR breadth and depth went up after people got two AZD1222 doses. After the peak T cell response, and only then, were repertoires sampled.

Notes on this clone: The antigen is unknown.

TCRdb's copy holds only in-frame clones and misses some; the assay was immunoSEQ multiplex PCR. The data show 100,000 to 150,000 clones, with approximately 91% seen just once and 1.1% held by the top ten. The CDR3 contains 14 residues. Germline assignment: CDR1 SGHNT and CDR2 YYREEE (reference sequence). Trimming cost V 3 bases and J 3 bases, with 12 bases left between them. The chain combines TRBV5-4 with TRBJ1-2; D is unclear. The input for sequencing was peripheral blood, taken 28 days after the second AZD1222 dose. This receptor was taken from an adult who received the AZD1222 COVID-19 vaccine. In nucleotides, the CDR3 is TGTGCCAGCAGCTGGACGGAGGTTGACTATGGCTACACCTTC. Translating gives CASSWTEVDYGYTF. Full variable domain (rest looked up from reference TRBV5-4 and TRBJ1-2): ETGVTQSPTHLIKTRGQQVTLRCSSQSGHNTVSWYQQALGQGPQFIFQYYREEENGRGNFPPRFSGLQFPNYSSELNVNALELDDSALYLCASSWTEVDYGYTFGSGTRLTVV.